This T cell receptor beta chain originates from a study of T cells in Graves' hyperthyroidism and ophthalmopathy. The CDR3 regions of TCR beta were amplified from RNA transcripts. In the first-round RT-PCR of the TCR CDR3, the HTBI primer set was used. MiXCR, applied by TCRdb to the multiplex PCR reads, yields one record per CDR3 protein. This table has 250,000 to 300,000 distinct CDR3 sequences, about 14% appearing once. V lost 3 bases and J lost 10, with 13 bases in between. This CDR3 is built from 13 residues. Germline lookup yields CDR1 MNHNS and CDR2 SASEGT. The chain employs TRBV6-1 and TRBJ2-1; possibly TRBD1 for D (6 bases). This clonotype was sampled from a woman in her forties with Graves' hyperthyroidism that later progressed to Graves' ophthalmopathy. Material: blood. The CDR3 DNA reads TGTGCCAGCAGTGACAACTTACAGGGAGAGCAGTTCTTC. Translation: CASSDNLQGEQFF.